The entry that follows covers one T cell receptor (beta chain) sequence. Only a few counts were recorded for this clonotype. Its antigen is still unknown. There are no base qualities to consult, and no much larger clone falls within one base. Ophthalmopathy patients had moderately to severely active disease, with a Clinical Activity Score of 3 or more, a NOSPECS grade of 4 or more, and a disease duration of less than 3 months. Patients with uncontrolled infections, other autoimmune diseases, pregnancy or lactation were excluded. Clinical symptoms, serum thyroxine and TRAb, thyroid ultrasound, and orbital computed tomography formed the basis for the diagnoses. Ficoll-Paque density gradient centrifugation was used to isolate PBMCs from about 9.4 ml of fresh peripheral blood. Total RNA was extracted with Trizol reagent, and quality was checked on an Agilent 2100 Bioanalyzer. Amplification of TCR beta CDR3 regions was carried out from RNA transcripts. A first-round RT-PCR of the TCR CDR3 used the HTBI primer set with the Qiagen OneStep RT-PCR kit. A second multiplex PCR round built the libraries, followed by size selection and purification. Paired-end sequencing of the libraries was performed with 100 bp reads on an Illumina HiSeq2000. In the authors' own workflow: Raw data were processed with SOAPnuke, discarding reads with adapters, uncalled bases, mean Phred below 15, or no exact constant-primer or identifier match. High-quality paired reads were merged using COPE v1.2.5, and each unique nucleotide sequence was defined as a clonotype. Clonotypes were aligned to IMGT TRBV, TRBD and TRBJ reference segments using MiTCR v1.1. Only V-J combinations with frequency above 0.0001, covering about 99% of repertoires, were analysed. A TCS score was defined as the ratio between F50 (clonal expansion) and ExV (chaos), using BLOSUM62-based TCRdist between CDR3 peptides within each V-J. Welch's t-statistics and random forest reduced roughly 500 V-J features to 13, which were used in a naive Bayes classifier (R e1071). The public reads were run again by TCRdb, first through fastp at Q25 and then through MiXCR, and only productive beta chains were kept. Rows with one shared CDR3 protein collapse into an entry with the most common genes and DNA. The V and J calls shown here were made by TCRdb, not taken from the authors' results. The sample records 400,000 to 600,000 distinct CDR3 sequences, about 16% of which are singletons. The top ten clones comprise about 29% of the sample.

This specimen belongs to a study of T cells in Graves' hyperthyroidism and ophthalmopathy (dated by TCRdb to between 2017 and 2020). Background for the entire study: Peripheral blood samples were taken at initial diagnosis, before any treatment was given. A discovery cohort of about a hundred patients, roughly 40 with Graves' ophthalmopathy and 55 to 65 with stable Graves' hyperthyroidism, was used to find distinguishing TCR V-J signatures. Whether ophthalmopathy could be predicted prospectively was tested in an independent validation cohort made up of 18 to 20 hyperthyroidism patients plus 17 patients who later progressed to ophthalmopathy. The approximately 98 discovery patients were randomly divided into training and test sets at a 7:3 ratio. In roughly six Graves' hyperthyroidism patients, the study also compared T-cell repertoires from thyroid tissue with T-cell repertoires from blood. After blood sampling, hyperthyroidism patients were treated with methimazole at a starting dose of 30 mg daily, and ophthalmopathy patients were treated with high-dose intravenous methylprednisolone. The paper reports TCR Vbeta CDR3 sequencing of over 130 peripheral blood samples: 40 to 45 ophthalmopathy, approximately 74 hyperthyroidism and about 17 progressor patients. The paper's findings and limits, for the study overall: No statistical method was used to fix the sample size in advance, and group allocation was not hidden from the investigators. Most expanded thyroid clonotypes (frequency above 0.001) were also detected in blood, suggesting blood repertoires may reflect thyroid immune responses. In validation, progression to ophthalmopathy was predicted by the model with around 71% sensitivity and under 85% specificity, a median of 6.5 months before onset. A model built on a 13 V-J signature distinguished ophthalmopathy from stable hyperthyroidism, reaching approximately 89% sensitivity and about 81% specificity in cross-validation and 80%/75% in testing.

Trimming takes 4 bases off V and 4 bases off J; junction bases not matched to a gene: 12. Based on the germline V gene, the CDR1 and CDR2 sequences are MDHEN and SYDVKM. The cysteine opens and the phenylalanine closes a CDR3 of 17 amino acids. The retained sequence is limited to the CDR3, 51 bases, with the frame set at the first base. The sequence came from a woman aged 30 to 39 with Graves' ophthalmopathy. The sample consisted of blood. The chain was built from TRBV28 and TRBJ2-3; the central 9 bases match TRBD2. The CDR3 region reads CASSSALAGESADTQYF. The nucleotide sequence is given as TGTGCCAGCAGTTCCGCCTTAGCGGGAGAGAGCGCAGATACGCAGTATTTT.